Shown below are 12 T cell receptor beta chains from a single sample sequenced in a study of T cells in Graves' hyperthyroidism and ophthalmopathy. Amplification targeted TCR beta CDR3 regions from RNA transcripts. An initial round of RT-PCR targeting the TCR CDR3 relied on the HTBI primer set. One entry per CDR3 protein results from TCRdb running MiXCR on the multiplex PCR reads. Of 550,000 to 650,000 distinct CDR3 sequences in the sample, over 11% were seen once. Sample: blood. All receptors derive from a woman aged 25 to 45 with Graves' hyperthyroidism that later progressed to Graves' ophthalmopathy.

This clonotype has ten or more counts. The V and J genes are TRBV4-2 and TRBJ2-4; D gene unclear. CDR1 and CDR2 from the germline V gene are LGHNA and YNFKEQ. V lost 4 bases and J lost 1, with 11 bases in between. There are 15 residues in the CDR3. DNA for the CDR3: TGTGCCAGCAGCCGTTCCCGGCGGGCCAAAAACATTCAGTACTTC. Protein product: CASSRSRRAKNIQYF.

This clonotype has a count of ten or more. The chain combines TRBV2 with TRBJ2-7, with 7 bases fitting TRBD2. CDR1 SNHLY and CDR2 FYNNEI come from the germline V gene. Trimming took 8 bases from V and 0 from J; bases not matched to a gene: 7. CDR3 length: 14 amino acids. The CDR3 nucleotides read TGTGCCAGCCGCCTAGCGGATATCTCCTACGAGCAGTACTTC. Its protein is CASRLADISYEQYF. The full variable domain, its missing parts supplied by reference TRBV2 and TRBJ2-7, is EPEVTQTPSHQVTQMGQEVILRCVPISNHLYFYWYRQILGQKVEFLVSFYNNEISEKSEIFDDQFSVERPDGSNFTLKIRSTKLEDSAMYFCASRLADISYEQYFGPGTRLTVT.

The rearrangement joins TRBV11-2 to TRBJ1-3; tentative D call: TRBD1 (5 bases). Trimming pared 0 bases from V and 6 bases from J, leaving 12 bases between. This CDR3 is 15 amino acids long. CDR1 and CDR2 from the germline V gene are SGHAT and FQNNGV. CDR3 loop: CASSLEPGIENTIYF. The CDR3 nucleotides are TGTGCCAGCAGCTTAGAGCCAGGGATCGAAAACACCATATATTTT.

There are many counts of this clonotype. The J gene is TRBJ2-5, the V gene TRBV6-2 or TRBV6-3, with D possibly being TRBD1 or TRBD2 (6 bases each). The CDR3 is 13 residues long. V was pared by 5 bases and J by 3 bases, with 10 bases between. The germline V gene has CDR1 MNHEY and CDR2 SVGEGT. The CDR3 loop is CASSGGQKETQYF. Here the CDR3 DNA reads TGTGCCAGCAGTGGGGGGCAGAAAGAGACCCAGTACTTC.

The table lists this clonotype with many counts. The chain couples TRBV9 to TRBJ1-1; weak D call: TRBD1 (5 bases). The CDR3 runs to 14 residues. Deletions cut 3 bases from V and 4 bases from J, with 13 bases between. Germline-derived CDR1 and CDR2 are SGDLS and YYNGEE. The CDR3 here is CASSAWGVGTEAFF. The CDR3 DNA follows: TGTGCCAGCAGCGCTTGGGGCGTGGGCACTGAAGCTTTCTTT.

This clonotype occurred many times. The V and J genes are TRBV7-3 and TRBJ2-1; 9 bases fit TRBD2. V dropped 1 base and J dropped 8; count of bases not matched to a gene: 9. This CDR3 is 16 amino acids long. CDR1 and CDR2 from the germline V gene are SGHTA and FQGTGA. The CDR3 here is CASSLRGLALQDEQFF. The CDR3 coding sequence is TGTGCCAGCAGCTTAAGGGGACTAGCCCTCCAGGATGAGCAGTTCTTC.

This clonotype came up a few times. V usage is TRBV5-5 and J usage is TRBJ2-3; D tentatively reads TRBD1 or TRBD2 (5 bases each). The CDR3 covers 16 residues. V dropped 5 bases and J dropped 1 base, with 17 bases sitting between them. The germline V gene encodes CDR1 SGHKS and CDR2 YYEKEE (reference sequence). The CDR3 spells CASSLLLQEGTDTQYF. DNA of the CDR3: TGTGCCAGCAGTTTATTACTACAGGAGGGCACAGATACGCAGTATTTT.

The V call is TRBV4-2, the J call TRBJ1-1; 9 nucleotides match TRBD1. J lost 6 bases, V lost 1 base, and 12 bases had no gene match. The germline CDR1 and CDR2 sequences are LGHNA and YNFKEQ. The CDR3 runs 17 residues. CDR3 DNA sequence: TGTGCCAGCAGCCAAGCGGACAGGGGATTGGGAGTCGCTGAAGCTTTCTTT. Translation: CASSQADRGLGVAEAFF.

The sample holds many counts of this clonotype. This rearrangement joins TRBV12-3 or TRBV12-4 to TRBJ2-1; 14 bases agree with TRBD2. The CDR3 runs to 14 residues. V shed 6 bases and J 12 bases; nucleotides not matched to a gene: 7. The CDR3 here is CASSRRLAGGGQFF. CDR3 bases: TGTGCCAGCAGCCGCCGACTAGCGGGGGGGGGGCAGTTCTTC.

This clonotype was recorded many times. The V gene is TRBV15, the J gene TRBJ1-2; tentatively, D is TRBD1 (6 bases). This CDR3 has 15 residues. V dropped 1 base and J dropped 6 bases, with 15 bases sitting between them. The V gene's germline CDR1 is LNHNV and CDR2 YYDKDF (reference sequence). The CDR3 reads CATSRVGGGVNGYTF. The CDR3 DNA reads TGTGCCACCAGCAGAGTAGGGGGAGGAGTAAATGGCTACACCTTC.

Comment on this clonotype: A much bigger clone sits one base away, suggesting this may be a read error. V usage is TRBV3-1 and J usage is TRBJ2-7, with 13 positions matching TRBD2. Germline CDR1 is LGHDT and CDR2 is YNNKEL (reference sequence). This CDR3 has 16 amino acids. The CDR3 here is CASSPRTSGSSYEQHF. The CDR3 bases are TGTGCCAGCAGCCCTAGGACTAGCGGGAGCTCCTACGAGCAGCACTTC.

The table lists this clonotype with many counts. The chain has TRBV12-5 and TRBJ2-7, with TRBD1 identical over 9 bases. Trimming cost V 9 bases and J 5 bases; bases outside gene matches: 5. Germline values: CDR1 LGHNT, CDR2 FRNRAP. The CDR3 covers 12 residues. In nucleotides, the CDR3 is TGTGCTAGCGACAGGGGGGTTCACGAGCAGTACTTC. It codes for CASDRGVHEQYF.